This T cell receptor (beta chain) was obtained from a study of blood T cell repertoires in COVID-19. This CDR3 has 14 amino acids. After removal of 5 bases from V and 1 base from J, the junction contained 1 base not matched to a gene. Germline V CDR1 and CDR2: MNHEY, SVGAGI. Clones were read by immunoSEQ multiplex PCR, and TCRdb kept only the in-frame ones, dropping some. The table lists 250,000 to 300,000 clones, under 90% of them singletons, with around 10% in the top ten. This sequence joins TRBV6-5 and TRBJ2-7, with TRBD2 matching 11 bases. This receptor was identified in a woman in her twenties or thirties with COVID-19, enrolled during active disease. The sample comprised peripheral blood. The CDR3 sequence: CASSLAGGSYEQYF. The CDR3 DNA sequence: TGTGCCAGCAGTCTAGCGGGGGGTTCCTACGAGCAGTACTTC.